This TCR beta chain came from a study of cytomegalovirus exposure and HLA in healthy donors. Broader study findings: In vitro checks showed that a few CMV-associated chains really do target CMV antigens. A subsequent analysis found that TCR clusters from the first cohort also tended to co-occur in the 120 validation repertoires, with about 95% of cluster scores above 0. Listed as cytomegalovirus-associated were about 160 TCR beta chains. Per published reports, the classifier diagnosed cytomegalovirus status with high specificity and sensitivity.

Libraries were prepared by immunoSEQ multiplex PCR; TCRdb keeps only in-frame clonotypes and omits some of them. The table has 130,000 to 150,000 clones, around nine tenths seen once. As regards this clone: Its antigen remains unknown.

The CDR3 runs to 14 residues. Germline V lookup: CDR1 SGHTA, CDR2 FQGNSA. Trimming took off 3 bases at V and 7 bases at J, with 13 bases between the two ends. The chain couples TRBV7-2 to TRBJ2-1; D gene ambiguous. The sequenced sample consisted of PBMCs. The clonotype originates from a woman under 30 in good health and CMV-seropositive. Here the CDR3 DNA reads TGTGCCAGCAGCTTGGCGGCTAACCAAAATGAGCAGTTCTTC. Protein sequence: CASSLAANQNEQFF. Based on the CDR3 plus reference TRBV7-2 and TRBJ2-1, the full variable domain is GAGVSQSPSNKVTEKGKDVELRCDPISGHTALYWYRQSLGQGLEFLIYFQGNSAPDKSGLPSDRFSAERTGGSVSTLTIQRTQQEDSAVYLCASSLAANQNEQFFGPGTRLTVL.